The present T cell receptor beta chain was sequenced within a study of CD8 T cells in Susac syndrome (dated by TCRdb to between 2019 and 2020). Some background on the complete study: The study used repertoire sequencing to test whether antigen drove CD8+ T cell activation and differentiation in Susac syndrome. Clonality of the CD8+ T cell repertoire was compared between eleven to twelve healthy donors, approximately 14 Susac syndrome patients and some 15 multiple sclerosis patients.

A remark on this clonotype: There is no known antigen for this receptor. Within one base of it there is no much larger clone, and no base qualities were kept.

Points the paper makes about the study in general: The number of individuals in the TCR sequencing and HLA analysis was recognized as being relatively small.

Peripheral blood CD8+ and CD4+ T cells from healthy donors, Susac syndrome patients and multiple sclerosis patients were profiled using high-throughput TCR beta sequencing. Multiple sclerosis controls were treatment-naive patients with stable or active relapsing-remitting disease fulfilling revised McDonald criteria. CD8+ TEMRA cells were enriched by FACS, while bulk CD8+ and CD4+ T cells were purified by magnetic negative isolation. Blood was drawn into EDTA tubes, processed within 24 hours, and PBMCs were isolated by density gradient centrifugation. PBMCs intended for TCR sequencing were frozen in liquid nitrogen and were later thawed in a 37 degrees C water bath. The sorted or isolated CD4+, CD8+ and CD8+ TEMRA cells had a purity of 90% or higher. The germline V gene specifies SGHTS as CDR1 and YDEGEE as CDR2. Its CDR3 holds 16 amino acids, cysteine through phenylalanine. Of the read, only the CDR3 DNA is kept; its 48 bases are in frame from base 1. Deletion took 0 bases off V and 4 bases off J, with a span of 11 bases between the germline ends.

RNA was extracted with the RNeasy kit and roughly 0.5 to 1 ug was reverse transcribed using random hexamers. The immunoSEQ multiplex PCR assay, which covers 54 Vbeta and 13 Jbeta segments, was used to amplify TCR beta CDR3 regions. PCR amplification bias was corrected using a synthetic template baseline for primer optimization and computational correction. The study's processing was this. Reads were annotated to V, D and J genes according to IMGT and were analyzed with immunoSEQ Analyzer, with only productive sequences retained. To calculate clonality, Shannon entropy was normalized by log2 of the number of productive unique sequences and then subtracted from one. Public and private clones were assessed among the 100 most prevalent clones of each patient and control. A clone was defined as Susac-specific if it was absent from the healthy and MS cohorts, from 950 to 1,300 published viral clones and from other ImmuneACCESS disease sequences. Clones were called with MiXCR by TCRdb after fastp trimmed the public reads at Q25, and only in-frame beta chains were retained. Entries that share a CDR3 protein sequence are merged under the most common genes and DNA. The V and J calls and clone size come from TCRdb's table, not from the authors' own analysis. The sample table contains tens of thousands of distinct CDR3 sequences; only one count was recorded for around 96% of them. 0.5% to 0.6% of the sample lies in the top ten.

This TCR came from a human donor with multiple sclerosis. The specimen was CD8+ T cells from PBMCs. The sequence joins TRBV5-8 to TRBJ1-6, with an unclear D gene assignment. The CDR3 has the sequence CASSLVNSAYNSPLHF. The DNA sequence reads TGTGCCAGCAGCTTGGTTAACAGCGCATATAATTCACCCCTCCACTTT.